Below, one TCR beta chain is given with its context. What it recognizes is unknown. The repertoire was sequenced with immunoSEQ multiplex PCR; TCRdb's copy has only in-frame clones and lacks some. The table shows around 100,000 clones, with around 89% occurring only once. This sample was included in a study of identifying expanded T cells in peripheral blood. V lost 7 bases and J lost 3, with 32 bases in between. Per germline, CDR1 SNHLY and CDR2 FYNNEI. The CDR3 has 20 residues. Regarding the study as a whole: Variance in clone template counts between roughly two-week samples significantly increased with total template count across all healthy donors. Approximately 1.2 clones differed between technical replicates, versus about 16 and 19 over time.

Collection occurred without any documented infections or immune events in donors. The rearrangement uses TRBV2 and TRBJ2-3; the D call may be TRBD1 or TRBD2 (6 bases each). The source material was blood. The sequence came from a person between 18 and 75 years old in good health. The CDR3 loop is CASMGEVLEGGRGGTDTQYF. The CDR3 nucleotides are TGTGCCAGCATGGGAGAGGTCTTGGAAGGGGGGCGAGGAGGGACAGATACGCAGTATTTT.